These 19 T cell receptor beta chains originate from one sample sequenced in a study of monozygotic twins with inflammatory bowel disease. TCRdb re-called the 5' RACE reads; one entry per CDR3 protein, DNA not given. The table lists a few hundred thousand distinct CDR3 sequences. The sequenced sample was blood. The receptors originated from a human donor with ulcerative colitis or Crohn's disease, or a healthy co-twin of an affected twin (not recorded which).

This chain's CDR3 is CASSRELGQDFNYGYTF. This chain links TRBV4-2 with TRBJ1-2; TCRdb returns TRBD1, unconfirmable since there is no DNA. The germline CDR1 and CDR2 sequences are LGHNA and YNFKEQ. The CDR3 sequence is 17 residues long.

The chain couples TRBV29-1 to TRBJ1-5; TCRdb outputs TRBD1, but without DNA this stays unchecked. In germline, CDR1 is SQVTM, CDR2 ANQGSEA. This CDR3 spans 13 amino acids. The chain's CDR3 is CSVADQGDQPQHF.

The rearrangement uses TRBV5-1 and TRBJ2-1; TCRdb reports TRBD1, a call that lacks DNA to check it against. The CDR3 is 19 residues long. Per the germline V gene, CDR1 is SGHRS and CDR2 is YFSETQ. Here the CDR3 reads CASSLPTDRREGSYNEQFF.

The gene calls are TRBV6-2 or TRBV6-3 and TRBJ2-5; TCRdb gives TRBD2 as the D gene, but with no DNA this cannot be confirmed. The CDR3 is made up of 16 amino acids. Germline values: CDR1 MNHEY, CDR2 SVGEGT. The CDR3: CASSYSTGTRGETQYF.

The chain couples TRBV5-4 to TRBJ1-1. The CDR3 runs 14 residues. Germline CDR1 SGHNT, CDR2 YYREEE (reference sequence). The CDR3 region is CASSVGVMNTEAFF.

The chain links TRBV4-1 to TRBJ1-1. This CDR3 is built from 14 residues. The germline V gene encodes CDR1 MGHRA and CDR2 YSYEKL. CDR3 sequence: CASSQVHSATEAFF.

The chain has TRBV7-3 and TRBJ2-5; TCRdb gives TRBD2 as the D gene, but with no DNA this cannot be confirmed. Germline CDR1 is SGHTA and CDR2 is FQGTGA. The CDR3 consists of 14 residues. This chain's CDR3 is CASSPNEGQETQYF.

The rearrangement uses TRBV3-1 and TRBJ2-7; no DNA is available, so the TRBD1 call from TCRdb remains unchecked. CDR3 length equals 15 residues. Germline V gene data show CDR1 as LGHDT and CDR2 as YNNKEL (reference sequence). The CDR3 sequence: CASRAGQTLTYEQYF.

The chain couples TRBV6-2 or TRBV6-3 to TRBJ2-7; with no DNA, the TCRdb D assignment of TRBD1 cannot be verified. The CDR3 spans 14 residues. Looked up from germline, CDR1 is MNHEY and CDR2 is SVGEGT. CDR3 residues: CASRSQGAAYEQYF.

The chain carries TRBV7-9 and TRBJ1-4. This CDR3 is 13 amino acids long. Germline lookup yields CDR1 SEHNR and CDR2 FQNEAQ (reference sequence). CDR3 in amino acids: CASSRGGPTQLFF.

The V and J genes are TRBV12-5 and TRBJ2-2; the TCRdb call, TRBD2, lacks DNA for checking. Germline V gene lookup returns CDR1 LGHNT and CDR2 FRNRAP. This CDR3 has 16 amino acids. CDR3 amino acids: CTSGPGRGWNTGELFF.

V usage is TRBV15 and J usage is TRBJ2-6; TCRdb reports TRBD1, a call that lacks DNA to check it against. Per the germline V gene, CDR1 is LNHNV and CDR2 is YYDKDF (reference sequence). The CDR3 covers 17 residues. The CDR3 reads CATSRDDRGQGANVLTF.

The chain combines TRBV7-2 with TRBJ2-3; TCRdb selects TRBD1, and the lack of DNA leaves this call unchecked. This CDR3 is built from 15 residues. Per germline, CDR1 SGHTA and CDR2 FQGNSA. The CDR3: CASSRVRGHTDTQYF.

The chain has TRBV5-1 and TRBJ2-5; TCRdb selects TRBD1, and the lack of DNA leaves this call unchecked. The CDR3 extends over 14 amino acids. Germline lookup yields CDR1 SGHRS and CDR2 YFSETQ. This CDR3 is CASWDPRGRETQYF.

CDR3 protein: CASSLVAGHETQYF. The V and J genes are TRBV5-1 and TRBJ2-5. Germline-derived CDR1 and CDR2 are SGHRS and YFSETQ. The CDR3 has 14 amino acids.

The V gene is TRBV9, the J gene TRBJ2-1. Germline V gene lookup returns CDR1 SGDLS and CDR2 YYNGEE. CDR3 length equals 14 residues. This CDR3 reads CASSVEVGNDEQFF. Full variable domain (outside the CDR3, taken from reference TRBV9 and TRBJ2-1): DSGVTQTPKHLITATGQRVTLRCSPRSGDLSVYWYQQSLDQGLQFLIQYYNGEERAKGNILERFSAQQFPDLHSELNLSSLELGDSALYFCASSVEVGNDEQFFGPGTRLTVL.

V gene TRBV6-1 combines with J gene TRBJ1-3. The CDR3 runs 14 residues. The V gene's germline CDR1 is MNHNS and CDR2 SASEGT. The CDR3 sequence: CASRLQGSGNTIYF.

The CDR3 loop is CASSLYRGGRAYEQYF. The chain combines TRBV5-6 with TRBJ2-7; TCRdb names TRBD1, which stays unverified in the absence of DNA. The germline gives CDR1 SGHDT, CDR2 YYEEEE. The CDR3 is made up of 16 amino acids. The whole variable domain, filled in from reference TRBV5-6 and TRBJ2-7, reads DAGVTQSPTHLIKTRGQQVTLRCSPKSGHDTVSWYQQALGQGPQFIFQYYEEEERQRGNFPDRFSGHQFPNYSSELNVNALLLGDSALYLCASSLYRGGRAYEQYFGPGTRLTVT.

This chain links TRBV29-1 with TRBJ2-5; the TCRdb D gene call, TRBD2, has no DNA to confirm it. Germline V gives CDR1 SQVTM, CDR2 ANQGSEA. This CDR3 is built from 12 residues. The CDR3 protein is CSLGLGGEIQYF.